The following is a T cell receptor (beta chain) sequence with its context. Antigen specificity is unknown. This sample is part of a study of T cells in localized non-small cell lung cancer. Study-wide points: Of the top 100 tumor clones, median around 60 were in adjacent lung, about 30 among its top 100.

Produced via immunoSEQ multiplex PCR; TCRdb's table is partial and in-frame only. The sample holds about 57,000 clones; roughly 90% are singletons and the top ten take 15% to 20%. Germline loops: CDR1 SEHNR, CDR2 FQNEAQ (reference sequence). V gave up 5 bases and J gave up 4 bases, with 9 bases separating them. This CDR3 spans 13 amino acids. This clonotype was obtained from a man between 40 and 70 years old with stage I lung adenocarcinoma. The chain carries TRBV7-9 and TRBJ2-1; no clear D. The source was peripheral blood, collected before any cancer treatment. The CDR3 protein is CASSPPKYNEQFF. CDR3 coding DNA: TGTGCCAGCAGCCCCCCCAAGTACAATGAGCAGTTCTTC.